This TCR beta chain was profiled in a study of tumor-infiltrating lymphocytes in primary liver carcinoma. This clonotype came up once. This may be a read error: a much more frequent sequence differs by one nucleotide. Investigators took RNA and DNA out together from 20-30 mg of unsorted bulk tissue. Chronic HBV infection was present, with no prior treatment. Germline V gene sequence: CDR1 SGHRS, CDR2 YFSETQ. The CDR3 length is 14 residues. Starting material of 500 ng total RNA yielded TCR beta cDNA via a constant-region primer. Libraries covering TCR beta were generated through three nested multiplex PCR rounds (using a slightly modified ARM-PCR). Primers for the first two PCR rounds were TRBV1-TRBV30 forward primers and a C-beta reverse primer (approximately 10 cycles per round). MiXCR, applied by TCRdb to the multiplex PCR reads, yields one record per CDR3 protein. This table holds roughly 91,000 distinct CDR3 sequences, 69% found once.

The receptor was derived from a woman aged 55-69 years with primary liver carcinoma and hepatitis B virus infection. V is TRBV5-1 and J is TRBJ1-1, with D possibly TRBD1 on 5 matching bases. Sample: liver tumor tissue from sampling region 5. The subset was: tumor region T5, tumor centre. CDR3 coding DNA: TGCGTCAGCAGCTTGGGGCAGGGAGGCACTGAAGCTTTCTTT. Translating gives CVSSLGQGGTEAFF. Variable domain in full (rest from reference TRBV5-1 and TRBJ1-1): KAGVTQTPRYLIKTRGQQVTLSCSPISGHRSVSWYQQTPGQGLQFLFEYFSETQRNKGNFPGRFSGRQFSNSRSEMNVSTLELGDSALYLCVSSLGQGGTEAFFGQGTRLTVV.